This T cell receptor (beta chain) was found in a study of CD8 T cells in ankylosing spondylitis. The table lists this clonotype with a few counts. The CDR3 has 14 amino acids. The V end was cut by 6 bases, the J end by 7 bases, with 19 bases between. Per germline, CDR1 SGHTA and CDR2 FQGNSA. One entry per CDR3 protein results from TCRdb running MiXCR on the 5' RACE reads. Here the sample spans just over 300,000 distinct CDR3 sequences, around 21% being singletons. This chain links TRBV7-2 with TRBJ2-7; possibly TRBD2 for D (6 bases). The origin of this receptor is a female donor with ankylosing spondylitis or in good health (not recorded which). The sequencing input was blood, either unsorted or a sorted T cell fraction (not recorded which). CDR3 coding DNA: TGTGCCAGCAGGCAGACTAGGCAAATGGGGGAGCAGTACTTC. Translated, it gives CASRQTRQMGEQYF.